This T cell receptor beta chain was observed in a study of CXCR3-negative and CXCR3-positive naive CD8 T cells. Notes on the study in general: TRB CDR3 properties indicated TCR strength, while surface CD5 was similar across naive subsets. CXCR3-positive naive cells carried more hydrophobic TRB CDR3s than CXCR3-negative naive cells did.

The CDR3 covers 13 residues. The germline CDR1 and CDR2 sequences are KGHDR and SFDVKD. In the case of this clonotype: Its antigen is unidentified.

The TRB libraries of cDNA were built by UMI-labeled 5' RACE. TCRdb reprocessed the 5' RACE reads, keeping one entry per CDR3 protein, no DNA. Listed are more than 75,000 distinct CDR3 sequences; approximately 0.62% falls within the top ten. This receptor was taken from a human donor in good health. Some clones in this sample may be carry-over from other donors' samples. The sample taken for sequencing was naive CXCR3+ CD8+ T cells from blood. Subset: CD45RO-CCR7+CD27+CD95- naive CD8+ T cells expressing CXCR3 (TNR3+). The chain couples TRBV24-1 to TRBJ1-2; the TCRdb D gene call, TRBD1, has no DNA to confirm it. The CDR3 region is CATSDWGTGGYTF.